The rows below give T cell receptor beta chains drawn from one sample of a study of cytomegalovirus exposure and HLA in healthy donors. Clones were read by immunoSEQ multiplex PCR, and TCRdb kept only the in-frame ones, dropping some. The repertoire holds 150,000 to 200,000 clones, 82% seen once, with roughly 0.097% in the top ten. The sequencing sample was made of PBMCs. These TCRs come from a boy younger than 10 in good health and CMV-seronegative. CDR3s include the opening cysteine and the closing phenylalanine or tryptophan. Fields, in order: V gene, J gene, D gene, clone size, CDR3 protein, CDR3 DNA. The D gene is left open where the match is weak. The size field is filled for only some rows; it gives once, few, many or a size class.

V gene: TRBV11-3; J gene: TRBJ2-3; D gene: TRBD1; clone size: -; CDR3 protein: CASSLGQGRPTDTQYF; CDR3 DNA: TGTGCCAGCAGCTTAGGACAGGGACGCCCCACAGATACGCAGTATTTT
V gene: TRBV4-1; J gene: TRBJ2-7; D gene: -; clone size: once; CDR3 protein: CASSQEEGRRGWGSGEQYF; CDR3 DNA: TGCGCCAGCAGCCAAGAGGAAGGCAGGAGGGGATGGGGTTCAGGCGAGCAGTACTTC
V gene: TRBV4-2; J gene: TRBJ1-2; D gene: TRBD1; clone size: -; CDR3 protein: CASSQPDRVRGYTF; CDR3 DNA: TGTGCCAGCAGCCAACCCGACAGGGTGCGGGGCTACACCTTC
V gene: TRBV19; J gene: TRBJ2-7; D gene: TRBD2; clone size: -; CDR3 protein: CASSTMTSEYEQYF; CDR3 DNA: TGTGCCAGTAGTACCATGACTAGCGAGTACGAGCAGTACTTC
V gene: TRBV6-6; J gene: TRBJ1-5; D gene: -; clone size: -; CDR3 protein: CASSRRADTSNQPQHF; CDR3 DNA: TGTGCCAGCAGCCGTCGCGCGGACACCAGCAATCAGCCCCAGCATTTT
V gene: TRBV27; J gene: TRBJ1-6; D gene: TRBD1; clone size: once; CDR3 protein: CASSLGWGQGDSPLHF; CDR3 DNA: TGTGCCAGCAGTCTAGGGTGGGGCCAGGGGGATTCACCCCTCCACTTT
V gene: TRBV19; J gene: TRBJ2-3; D gene: TRBD2; clone size: -; CDR3 protein: CASSIAGGRDTQYF; CDR3 DNA: TGTGCCAGTAGTATAGCGGGGGGTCGGGATACGCAGTATTTT
V gene: TRBV25-1; J gene: TRBJ1-4; D gene: TRBD1; clone size: -; CDR3 protein: CASRSSDRVELFF; CDR3 DNA: TGTGCCAGCAGATCCTCCGACAGGGTGGAACTGTTTTTT
V gene: TRBV5-1; J gene: TRBJ1-6; D gene: TRBD1; clone size: -; CDR3 protein: CASSLATGDNSPLHF; CDR3 DNA: TGCGCCAGCAGCTTGGCCACAGGGGATAATTCACCCCTCCACTTT
V gene: TRBV7-8; J gene: TRBJ2-7; D gene: TRBD2; clone size: few; CDR3 protein: CASSMSGGYEQYF; CDR3 DNA: TGTGCCAGCAGCATGAGCGGGGGCTACGAGCAGTACTTC
V gene: TRBV7-3; J gene: TRBJ2-1; D gene: TRBD1; clone size: -; CDR3 protein: CASSNRDRPHNEQFF; CDR3 DNA: TGTGCCAGCAGCAATCGGGACAGGCCACACAATGAGCAGTTCTTC
V gene: TRBV7-2; J gene: TRBJ1-4; D gene: -; clone size: -; CDR3 protein: CASSPGGTTNEKLFF; CDR3 DNA: TGTGCCAGCAGCCCGGGGGGAACAACTAATGAAAAACTGTTTTTT
V gene: TRBV4-3; J gene: TRBJ2-5; D gene: TRBD2; clone size: -; CDR3 protein: CASSRGLQETQYF; CDR3 DNA: TGCGCCAGCAGTAGGGGACTACAAGAGACCCAGTACTTC
V gene: TRBV5-4; J gene: TRBJ1-1; D gene: -; clone size: -; CDR3 protein: CASSLMGGARNTEAFF; CDR3 DNA: TGTGCCAGCAGCTTGATGGGGGGGGCGAGGAACACTGAAGCTTTCTTT
V gene: TRBV11-2; J gene: TRBJ2-3; D gene: -; clone size: few; CDR3 protein: CASSLALTSFTDTQYF; CDR3 DNA: TGTGCCAGCAGCTTAGCGTTGACTAGTTTCACAGATACGCAGTATTTT
V gene: TRBV13; J gene: TRBJ2-7; D gene: -; clone size: -; CDR3 protein: CASSVSRQSYEQYF; CDR3 DNA: TGTGCCAGCAGCGTAAGTCGACAGTCCTACGAGCAGTACTTC
V gene: TRBV10-2; J gene: TRBJ2-2; D gene: -; clone size: -; CDR3 protein: CASSESRVLANSAGELFF; CDR3 DNA: TGCGCCAGCAGTGAGTCGAGAGTCCTAGCGAATTCCGCCGGGGAGCTGTTTTTT
V gene: TRBV5-1; J gene: TRBJ2-2; D gene: TRBD1; clone size: once; CDR3 protein: CASSSPGQGMNTGELFF; CDR3 DNA: TGCGCCAGCAGCTCGCCGGGACAGGGGATGAACACCGGGGAGCTGTTTTTT
V gene: TRBV4-2; J gene: TRBJ2-7; D gene: TRBD1; clone size: -; CDR3 protein: CASSQEQGPSYEQYF; CDR3 DNA: TGTGCCAGCAGCCAAGAACAGGGGCCCTCCTACGAGCAGTACTTC
V gene: TRBV5-4; J gene: TRBJ2-4; D gene: TRBD2; clone size: few; CDR3 protein: CASSPGTSGSADIQYF; CDR3 DNA: TGTGCCAGCAGCCCTGGGACTAGCGGGTCTGCGGACATTCAGTACTTC
V gene: TRBV9; J gene: TRBJ2-3; D gene: TRBD2; clone size: -; CDR3 protein: CASSERGGGTDTQYF; CDR3 DNA: TGTGCCAGCAGTGAACGCGGGGGAGGCACAGATACGCAGTATTTT
V gene: TRBV7-3; J gene: TRBJ1-2; D gene: -; clone size: once; CDR3 protein: CASSLAPGNYGYTF; CDR3 DNA: TGTGCCAGCAGCTTAGCTCCGGGTAACTATGGCTACACCTTC
V gene: TRBV19; J gene: TRBJ1-2; D gene: TRBD1; clone size: -; CDR3 protein: CASSLDRAGYTF; CDR3 DNA: TGTGCCAGTAGTTTAGACAGGGCTGGCTACACCTTC
V gene: TRBV7-9; J gene: TRBJ2-3; D gene: TRBD2; clone size: once; CDR3 protein: CASSLAPSGDTQYF; CDR3 DNA: TGTGCCAGCAGCTTAGCCCCTAGCGGTGATACGCAGTATTTT
V gene: TRBV30; J gene: TRBJ2-1; D gene: -; clone size: -; CDR3 protein: CAWSVRGLEQFF; CDR3 DNA: TGTGCCTGGAGTGTTCGAGGTCTAGAACAGTTCTTC
V gene: TRBV19; J gene: TRBJ1-5; D gene: -; clone size: once; CDR3 protein: CASRNTGHDQPQHF; CDR3 DNA: TGTGCCAGTAGAAACACAGGGCATGATCAGCCCCAGCATTTT
V gene: TRBV30; J gene: TRBJ1-4; D gene: -; clone size: -; CDR3 protein: CAWSVQGLGEKLFF; CDR3 DNA: TGTGCCTGGAGTGTCCAGGGGCTAGGGGAAAAACTGTTTTTT
V gene: TRBV10-3; J gene: TRBJ2-1; D gene: -; clone size: few; CDR3 protein: CAISESTGLSNEQFF; CDR3 DNA: TGTGCCATCAGTGAGTCGACCGGACTATCCAATGAGCAGTTCTTC
V gene: TRBV7-2; J gene: TRBJ2-3; D gene: -; clone size: -; CDR3 protein: CASSLEGGGDTQYF; CDR3 DNA: TGTGCCAGCAGCTTAGAAGGGGGTGGAGATACGCAGTATTTT
V gene: TRBV6-6; J gene: TRBJ1-2; D gene: -; clone size: -; CDR3 protein: CASRDSNYGYTF; CDR3 DNA: TGTGCCAGCAGGGACAGCAACTATGGCTACACCTTC
V gene: TRBV27; J gene: TRBJ2-7; D gene: TRBD1; clone size: few; CDR3 protein: CASSVGQGLYEQYF; CDR3 DNA: TGTGCCAGCAGTGTCGGACAGGGTCTCTACGAGCAGTACTTC
V gene: TRBV10-3; J gene: TRBJ1-1; D gene: -; clone size: once; CDR3 protein: CAISEGRGTEAFF; CDR3 DNA: TGTGCCATCAGTGAGGGTAGGGGCACTGAAGCTTTCTTT
V gene: TRBV5-1; J gene: TRBJ2-6; D gene: -; clone size: -; CDR3 protein: CASRVGWGAGANVLTF; CDR3 DNA: TGCGCCAGCAGGGTGGGGTGGGGAGCTGGGGCCAACGTCCTGACTTTC
V gene: TRBV5-4; J gene: TRBJ2-5; D gene: TRBD2; clone size: -; CDR3 protein: CASSFYLGGGETTQYF; CDR3 DNA: TGTGCCAGCAGCTTTTATCTAGGCGGGGGGGAGACGACCCAGTACTTC
V gene: TRBV10-3; J gene: TRBJ2-1; D gene: -; clone size: -; CDR3 protein: CAITSSQSYNEQFF; CDR3 DNA: TGTGCCATTACATCTAGTCAATCCTACAATGAGCAGTTCTTC
V gene: TRBV2; J gene: TRBJ1-2; D gene: -; clone size: -; CDR3 protein: CASSEAPSGGYTF; CDR3 DNA: TGTGCCAGCAGTGAAGCCCCATCGGGGGGCTACACCTTC
V gene: TRBV9; J gene: TRBJ1-2; D gene: -; clone size: -; CDR3 protein: CASSARGGAYGYTF; CDR3 DNA: TGTGCCAGCAGCGCCCGCGGGGGGGCCTATGGCTACACCTTC
V gene: TRBV6-1; J gene: TRBJ1-2; D gene: -; clone size: -; CDR3 protein: CASSEIWSGRWYGYTF; CDR3 DNA: TGTGCCAGCAGTGAAATCTGGTCAGGGAGGTGGTATGGCTACACCTTC
V gene: TRBV29-1; J gene: TRBJ2-7; D gene: -; clone size: -; CDR3 protein: CSATDSNPSYEQYF; CDR3 DNA: TGCAGCGCAACGGACAGCAACCCATCCTACGAGCAGTACTTC